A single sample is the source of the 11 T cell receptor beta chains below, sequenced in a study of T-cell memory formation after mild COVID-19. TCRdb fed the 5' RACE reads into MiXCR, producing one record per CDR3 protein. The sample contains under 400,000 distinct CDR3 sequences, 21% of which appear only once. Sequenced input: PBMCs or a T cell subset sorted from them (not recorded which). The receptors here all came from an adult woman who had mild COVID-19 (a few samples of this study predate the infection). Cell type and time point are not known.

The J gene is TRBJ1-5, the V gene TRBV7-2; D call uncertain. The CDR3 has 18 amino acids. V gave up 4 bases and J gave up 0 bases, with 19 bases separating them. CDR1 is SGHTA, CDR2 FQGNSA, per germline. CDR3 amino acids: CASSSLEAADLSNQPQHF. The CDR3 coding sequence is TGTGCCAGCAGCTCCTTAGAGGCAGCAGATCTTAGCAATCAGCCCCAGCATTTT.

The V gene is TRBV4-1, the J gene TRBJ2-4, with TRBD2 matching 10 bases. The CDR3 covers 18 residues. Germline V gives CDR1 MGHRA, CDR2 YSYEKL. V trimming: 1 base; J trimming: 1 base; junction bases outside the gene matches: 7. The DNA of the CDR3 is TGCGCCAGCAGCCAAGTGGGGCTAGCGGGGGTGGCCAAAAACATTCAGTACTTC. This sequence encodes CASSQVGLAGVAKNIQYF.

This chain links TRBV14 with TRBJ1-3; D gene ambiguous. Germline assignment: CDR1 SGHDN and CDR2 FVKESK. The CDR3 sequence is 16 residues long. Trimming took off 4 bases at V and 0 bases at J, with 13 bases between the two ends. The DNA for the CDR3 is TGTGCCAGCAGCCTATGGACCGGCGTCTCTGGAAACACCATATATTTT. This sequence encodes CASSLWTGVSGNTIYF.

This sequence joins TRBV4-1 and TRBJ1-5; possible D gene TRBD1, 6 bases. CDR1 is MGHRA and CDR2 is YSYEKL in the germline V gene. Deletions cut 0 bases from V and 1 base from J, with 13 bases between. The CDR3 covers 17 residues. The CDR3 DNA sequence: TGCGCCAGCAGCCAAGATGTGGGGACACCCAGCAATCAGCCCCAGCATTTT. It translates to CASSQDVGTPSNQPQHF.

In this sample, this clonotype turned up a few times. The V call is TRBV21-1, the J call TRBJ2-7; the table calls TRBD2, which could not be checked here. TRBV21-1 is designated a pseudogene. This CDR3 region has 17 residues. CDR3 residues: CASSKPLTSFFSYEQYF. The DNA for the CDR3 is TGTGCCAGCAGCAAACCACTAACTAGCTTTTTCTCCTACGAGCAGTACTTC.

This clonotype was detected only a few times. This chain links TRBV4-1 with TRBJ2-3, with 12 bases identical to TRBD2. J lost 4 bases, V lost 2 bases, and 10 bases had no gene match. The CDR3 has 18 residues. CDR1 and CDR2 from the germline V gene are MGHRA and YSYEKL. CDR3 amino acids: CASSQWTSGTTGPDTQYF. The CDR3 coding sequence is TGCGCCAGCAGCCAATGGACTAGCGGGACCACCGGCCCAGATACGCAGTATTTT.

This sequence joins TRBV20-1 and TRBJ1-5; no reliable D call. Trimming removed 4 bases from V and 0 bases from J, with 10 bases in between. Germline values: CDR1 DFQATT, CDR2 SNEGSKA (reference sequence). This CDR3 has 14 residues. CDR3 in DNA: TGCAGTGCTAACCGGGAATCTAGCAATCAGCCCCAGCATTTT. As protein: CSANRESSNQPQHF.

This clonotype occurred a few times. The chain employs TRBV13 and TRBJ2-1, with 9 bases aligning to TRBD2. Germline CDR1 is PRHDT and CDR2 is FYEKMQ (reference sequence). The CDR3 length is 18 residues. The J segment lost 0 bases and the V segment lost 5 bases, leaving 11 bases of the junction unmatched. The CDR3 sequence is CASSLITAGGLSYNEQFF. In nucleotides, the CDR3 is TGTGCCAGCAGCCTTATCACAGCGGGGGGCCTCTCCTACAATGAGCAGTTCTTC.

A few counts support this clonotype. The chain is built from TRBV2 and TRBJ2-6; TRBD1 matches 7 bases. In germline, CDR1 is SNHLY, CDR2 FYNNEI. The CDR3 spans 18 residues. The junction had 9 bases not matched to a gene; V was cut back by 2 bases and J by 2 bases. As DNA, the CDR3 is TGTGCCAGCAGTGAAAGATTCGCAGGGACAGCTGGGGCCAACGTCCTGACTTTC. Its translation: CASSERFAGTAGANVLTF.

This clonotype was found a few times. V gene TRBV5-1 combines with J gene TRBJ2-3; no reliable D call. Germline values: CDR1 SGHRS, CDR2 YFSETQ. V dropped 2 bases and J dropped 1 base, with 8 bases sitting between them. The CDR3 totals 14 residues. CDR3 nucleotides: TGCGCCAGCAGCTTTAGCCTAGGCACAGATACGCAGTATTTT. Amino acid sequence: CASSFSLGTDTQYF.

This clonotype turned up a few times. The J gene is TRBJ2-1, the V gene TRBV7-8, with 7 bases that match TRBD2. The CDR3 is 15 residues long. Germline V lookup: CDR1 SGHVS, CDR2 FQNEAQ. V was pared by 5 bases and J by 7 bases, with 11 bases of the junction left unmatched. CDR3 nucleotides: TGTGCCAGCAGCCCTCCTGGGGAGGGGAAGAATGAGCAGTTCTTC. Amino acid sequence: CASSPPGEGKNEQFF. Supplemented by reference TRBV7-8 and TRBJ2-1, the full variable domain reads GAGVSQSPRYKVAKRGQDVALRCDPISGHVSLFWYQQALGQGPEFLTYFQNEAQLDKSGLPSDRFFAERPEGSVSTLKIQRTQQEDSAVYLCASSPPGEGKNEQFFGPGTRLTVL.